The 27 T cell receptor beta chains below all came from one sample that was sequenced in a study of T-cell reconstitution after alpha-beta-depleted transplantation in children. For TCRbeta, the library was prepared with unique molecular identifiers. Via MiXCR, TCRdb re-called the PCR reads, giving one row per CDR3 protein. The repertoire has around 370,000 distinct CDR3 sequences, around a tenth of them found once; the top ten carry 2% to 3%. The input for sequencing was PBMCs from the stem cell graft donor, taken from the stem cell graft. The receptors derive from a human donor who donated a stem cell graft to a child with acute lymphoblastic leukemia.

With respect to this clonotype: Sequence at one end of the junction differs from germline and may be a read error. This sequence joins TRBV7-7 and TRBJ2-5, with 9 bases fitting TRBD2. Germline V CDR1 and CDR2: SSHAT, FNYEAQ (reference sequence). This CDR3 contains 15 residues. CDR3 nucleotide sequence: TGTGCTAGCAGCCCCCGGACTAGCGAACAAGAGACCCAGTACTTC. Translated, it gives CASSPRTSEQETQYF.

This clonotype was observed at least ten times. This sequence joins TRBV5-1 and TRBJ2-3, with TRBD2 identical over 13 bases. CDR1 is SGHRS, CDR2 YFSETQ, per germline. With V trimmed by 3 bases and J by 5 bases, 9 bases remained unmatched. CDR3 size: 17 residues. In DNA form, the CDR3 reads TGCGCCAGCAGCTCCCGCCCGGGACTAGCGGGAAGAGATACGCAGTATTTT. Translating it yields CASSSRPGLAGRDTQYF.

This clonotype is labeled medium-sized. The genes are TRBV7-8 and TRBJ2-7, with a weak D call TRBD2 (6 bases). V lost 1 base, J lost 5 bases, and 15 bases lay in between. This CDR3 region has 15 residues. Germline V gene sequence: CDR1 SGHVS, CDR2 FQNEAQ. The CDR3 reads CASSLGFGSSHEQYF. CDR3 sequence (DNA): TGTGCCAGCAGCTTAGGGTTCGGGAGTTCCCACGAGCAGTACTTC.

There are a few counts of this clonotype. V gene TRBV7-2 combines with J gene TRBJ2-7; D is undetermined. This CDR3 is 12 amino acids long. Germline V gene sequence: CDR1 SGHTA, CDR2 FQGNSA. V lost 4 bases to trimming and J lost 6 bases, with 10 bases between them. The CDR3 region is CASSSSSFEQYF. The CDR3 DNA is TGTGCCAGCAGCTCATCGAGCTTCGAGCAGTACTTC.

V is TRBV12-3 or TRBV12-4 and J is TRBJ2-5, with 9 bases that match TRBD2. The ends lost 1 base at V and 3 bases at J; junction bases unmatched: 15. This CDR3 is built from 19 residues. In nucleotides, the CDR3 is TGTGCCAGCAGTTTAGTTTCACGAAGTAGCGGGAGTGGAAAAGAGACCCAGTACTTC. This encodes CASSLVSRSSGSGKETQYF.

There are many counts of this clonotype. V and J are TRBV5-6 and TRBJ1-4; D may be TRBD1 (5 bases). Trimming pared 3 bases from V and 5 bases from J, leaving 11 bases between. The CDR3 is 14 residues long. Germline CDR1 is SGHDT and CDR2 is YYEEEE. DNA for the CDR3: TGTGCCAGCAGCTGGGGACCGCGGAATGAAAAACTGTTTTTT. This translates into CASSWGPRNEKLFF. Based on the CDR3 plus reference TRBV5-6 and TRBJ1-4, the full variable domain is DAGVTQSPTHLIKTRGQQVTLRCSPKSGHDTVSWYQQALGQGPQFIFQYYEEEERQRGNFPDRFSGHQFPNYSSELNVNALLLGDSALYLCASSWGPRNEKLFFGSGTQLSVL.

CDR3 coding DNA: TGCGCCAGTAGAGTCGAGGGGACCCACGAGCAGTACTTC. This translates into CASRVEGTHEQYF. This chain joins TRBV5-1 and TRBJ2-7; D tentatively reads TRBD1 or TRBD2 (5 bases each). Trimming removed 8 bases from V and 5 bases from J, with 17 bases in between. CDR1 SGHRS and CDR2 YFSETQ come from the germline V gene. The CDR3 loop spans 13 amino acids.

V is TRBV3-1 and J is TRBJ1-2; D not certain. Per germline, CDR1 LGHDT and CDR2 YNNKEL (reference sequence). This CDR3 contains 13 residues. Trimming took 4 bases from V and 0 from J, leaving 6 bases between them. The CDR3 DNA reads TGTGCCAGCAGCCCTTCGGCTAACTATGGCTACACCTTC. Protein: CASSPSANYGYTF.

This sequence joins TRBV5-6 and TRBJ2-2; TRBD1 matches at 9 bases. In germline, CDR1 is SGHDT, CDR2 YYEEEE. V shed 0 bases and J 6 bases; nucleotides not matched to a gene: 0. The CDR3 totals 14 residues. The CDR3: CASSLGQGAGELFF. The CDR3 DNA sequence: TGTGCCAGCAGCTTGGGACAGGGGGCCGGGGAGCTGTTTTTT.

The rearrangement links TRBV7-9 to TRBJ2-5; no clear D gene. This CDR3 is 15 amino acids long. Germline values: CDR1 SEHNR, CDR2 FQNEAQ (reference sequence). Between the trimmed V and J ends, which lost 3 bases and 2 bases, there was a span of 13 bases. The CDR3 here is CASSFGDPTQETQYF. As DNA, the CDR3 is TGTGCCAGCAGCTTCGGAGACCCCACTCAAGAGACCCAGTACTTC.

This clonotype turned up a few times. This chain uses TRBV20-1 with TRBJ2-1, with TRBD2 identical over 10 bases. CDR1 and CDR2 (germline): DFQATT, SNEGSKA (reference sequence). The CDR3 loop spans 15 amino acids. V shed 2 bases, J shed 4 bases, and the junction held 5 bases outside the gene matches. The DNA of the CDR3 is TGCAGTGCTAGATCGACTAGCGGGCCATACAATGAGCAGTTCTTC. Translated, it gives CSARSTSGPYNEQFF.

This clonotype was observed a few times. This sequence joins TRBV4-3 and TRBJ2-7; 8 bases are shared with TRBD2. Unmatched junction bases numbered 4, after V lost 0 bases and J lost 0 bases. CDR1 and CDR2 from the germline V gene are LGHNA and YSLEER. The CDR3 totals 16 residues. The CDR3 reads CASSQDSSGPSYEQYF. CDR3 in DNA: TGCGCCAGCAGCCAAGATTCTAGCGGGCCCTCCTACGAGCAGTACTTC.

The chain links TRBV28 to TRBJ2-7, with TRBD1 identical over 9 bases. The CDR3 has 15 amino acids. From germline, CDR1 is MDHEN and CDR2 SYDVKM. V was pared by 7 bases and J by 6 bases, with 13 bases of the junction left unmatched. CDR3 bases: TGTGCCAGCACCCCCCGGGGGACAGGGACTGTCGAGCAGTACTTC. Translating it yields CASTPRGTGTVEQYF.

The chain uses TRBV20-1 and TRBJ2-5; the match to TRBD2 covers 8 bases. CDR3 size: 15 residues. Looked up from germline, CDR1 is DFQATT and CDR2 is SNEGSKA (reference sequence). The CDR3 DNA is TGCAGCGCTTCCCGGGGGGGAGGAAGCGGAGAGACCCAGTACTTC. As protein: CSASRGGGSGETQYF.

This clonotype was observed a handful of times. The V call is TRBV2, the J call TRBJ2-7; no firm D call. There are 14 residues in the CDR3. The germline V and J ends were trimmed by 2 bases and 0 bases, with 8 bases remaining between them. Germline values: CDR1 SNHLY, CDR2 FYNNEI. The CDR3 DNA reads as TGTGCCAGCAGTGAAAGGCGGAGCTCCTACGAGCAGTACTTC. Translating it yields CASSERRSSYEQYF.

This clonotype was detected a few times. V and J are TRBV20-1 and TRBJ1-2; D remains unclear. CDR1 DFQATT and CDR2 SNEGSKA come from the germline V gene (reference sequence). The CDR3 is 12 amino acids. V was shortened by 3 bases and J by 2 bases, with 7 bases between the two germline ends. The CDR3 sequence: CSASDTNYGYTF. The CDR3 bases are TGCAGTGCTAGTGACACCAACTATGGCTACACCTTC.

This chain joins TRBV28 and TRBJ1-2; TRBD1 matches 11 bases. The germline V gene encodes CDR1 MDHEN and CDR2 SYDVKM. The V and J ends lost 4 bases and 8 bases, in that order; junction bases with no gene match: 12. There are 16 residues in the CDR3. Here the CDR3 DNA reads TGTGCCAGCAGTTCAGAGGACAGGGGGCGCAGGTGGGGCTACACCTTC. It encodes CASSSEDRGRRWGYTF.

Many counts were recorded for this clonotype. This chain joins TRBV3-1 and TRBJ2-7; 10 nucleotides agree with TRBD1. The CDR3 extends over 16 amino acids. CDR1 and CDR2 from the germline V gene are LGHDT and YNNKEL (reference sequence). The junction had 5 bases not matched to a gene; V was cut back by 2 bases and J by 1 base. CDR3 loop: CASSQFRTGGSYEQYF. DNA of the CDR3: TGTGCCAGCAGCCAATTCCGGACAGGGGGATCCTACGAGCAGTACTTC.

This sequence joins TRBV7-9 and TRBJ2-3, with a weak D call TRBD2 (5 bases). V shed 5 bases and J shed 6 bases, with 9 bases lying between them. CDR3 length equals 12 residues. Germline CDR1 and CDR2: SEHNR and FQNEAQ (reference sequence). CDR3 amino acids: CASSPDSDTQYF. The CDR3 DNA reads TGTGCCAGCAGCCCGGACTCGGATACGCAGTATTTT.

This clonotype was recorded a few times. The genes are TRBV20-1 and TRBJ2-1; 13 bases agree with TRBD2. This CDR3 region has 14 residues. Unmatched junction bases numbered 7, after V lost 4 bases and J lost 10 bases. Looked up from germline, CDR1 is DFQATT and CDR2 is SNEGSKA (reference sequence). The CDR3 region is CSATPPTSGREQFF. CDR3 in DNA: TGCAGTGCTACTCCCCCGACTAGCGGGAGGGAGCAGTTCTTC.

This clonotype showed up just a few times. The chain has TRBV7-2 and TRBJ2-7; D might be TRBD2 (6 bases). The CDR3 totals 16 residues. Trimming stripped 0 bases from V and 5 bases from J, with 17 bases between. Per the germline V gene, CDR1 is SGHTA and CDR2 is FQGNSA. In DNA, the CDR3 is TGTGCCAGCAGCTTAGCTTATACTCGGGAGCCCCACGAGCAGTACTTC. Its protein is CASSLAYTREPHEQYF.

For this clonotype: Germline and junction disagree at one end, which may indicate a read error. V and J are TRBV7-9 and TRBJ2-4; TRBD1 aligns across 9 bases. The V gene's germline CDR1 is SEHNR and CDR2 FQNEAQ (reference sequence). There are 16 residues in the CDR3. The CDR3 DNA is TGTGCCAGCAGCTTAATGGGACAGGGAGCCAAAAACATGCAGTACTTC. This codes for CASSLMGQGAKNMQYF.

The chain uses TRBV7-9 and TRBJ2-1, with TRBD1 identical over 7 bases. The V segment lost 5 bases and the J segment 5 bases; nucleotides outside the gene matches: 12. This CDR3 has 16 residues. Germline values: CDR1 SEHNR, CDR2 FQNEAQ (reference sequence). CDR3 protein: CASSAKTGTAHNEQFF. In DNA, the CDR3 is TGTGCCAGCAGCGCCAAAACCGGGACAGCACACAATGAGCAGTTCTTC.

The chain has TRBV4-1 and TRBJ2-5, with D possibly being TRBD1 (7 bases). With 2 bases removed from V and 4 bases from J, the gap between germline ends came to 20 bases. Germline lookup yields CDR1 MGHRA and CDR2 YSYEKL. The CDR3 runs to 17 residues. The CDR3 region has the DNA TGCGCCAGCAGCCAACGGGGGAAGGGACAGCACCTAGAGACCCAGTACTTC. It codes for CASSQRGKGQHLETQYF.

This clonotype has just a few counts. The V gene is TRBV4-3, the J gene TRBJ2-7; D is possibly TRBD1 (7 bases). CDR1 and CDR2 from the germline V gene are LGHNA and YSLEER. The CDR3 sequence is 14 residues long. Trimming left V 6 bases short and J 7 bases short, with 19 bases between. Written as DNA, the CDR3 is TGCGCCAGCAGGCGGGACAGAGGATTTACTGAGCAGTACTTC. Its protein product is CASRRDRGFTEQYF.

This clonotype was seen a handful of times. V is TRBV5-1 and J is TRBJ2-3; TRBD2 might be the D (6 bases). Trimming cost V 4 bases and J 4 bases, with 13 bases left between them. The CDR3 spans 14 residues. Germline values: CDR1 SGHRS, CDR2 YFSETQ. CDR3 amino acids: CASSRLASADTQYF. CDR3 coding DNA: TGCGCCAGCAGCCGGCTAGCGTCGGCAGATACGCAGTATTTT.

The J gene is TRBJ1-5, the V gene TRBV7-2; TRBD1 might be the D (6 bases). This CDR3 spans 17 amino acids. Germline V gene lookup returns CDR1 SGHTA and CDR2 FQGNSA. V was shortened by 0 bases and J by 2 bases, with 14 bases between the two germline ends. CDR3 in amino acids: CASSLAGLQGGNQPQHF. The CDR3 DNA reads TGTGCCAGCAGCTTAGCCGGCCTACAGGGTGGCAATCAGCCCCAGCATTTT.